These 17 T cell receptor beta chains originate from one sample sequenced in a study of spatial heterogeneity in lung cancer. The time point denotes: sample taken at primary tumor resection. The authors sequenced whole RNA from tumor, nontumor lung or frozen PBMC without sorting. In TCRdb, the 5' RACE reads were re-called with MiXCR into one record per CDR3 protein. The repertoire includes 80,000 to 95,000 distinct CDR3 sequences, approximately 8.9% of them detected once, and 6.5% to 8.5% sits in the top ten. This sample comprised PBMCs, obtained at surgery. The receptors were gathered from a male donor with early-stage non-small cell lung cancer.

A few counts support this clonotype. The genes are TRBV15 and TRBJ1-5; D unclear. The germline gives CDR1 LNHNV, CDR2 YYDKDF (reference sequence). The CDR3 has 15 amino acids. V dropped 0 bases and J dropped 7 bases, with 13 bases sitting between them. The CDR3 coding sequence is TGTGCCACCAGCAGAGATCTAGGGAACGGACAGCCCCAGCATTTT. Translation: CATSRDLGNGQPQHF.

This clonotype was recorded many times. The chain's CDR3 is CASSPPTGGGHTEAFF. CDR3 nucleotide sequence: TGTGCCAGCAGCCCCCCGACCGGGGGAGGGCACACTGAAGCTTTCTTT. J is TRBJ1-1 and V is TRBV28; D is possibly TRBD1 (5 bases). This CDR3 spans 16 amino acids. Germline CDR1 is MDHEN and CDR2 is SYDVKM. Trimming removed 6 bases at V and 3 bases at J, with 20 bases between.

The chain couples TRBV7-2 to TRBJ2-5; TRBD2 agrees at 7 bases. The CDR3 has 15 amino acids. CDR1 and CDR2 from the germline V gene are SGHTA and FQGNSA. V gave up 1 base and J gave up 3 bases; unmatched junction bases: 5. In nucleotides, the CDR3 is TGTGCCAGCAGCTTAGGATGGGCGGGGGAAGAGACCCAGTACTTC. Translated: CASSLGWAGEETQYF. Looking up the rest from reference TRBV7-2 and TRBJ2-5 gives the full variable domain: GAGVSQSPSNKVTEKGKDVELRCDPISGHTALYWYRQSLGQGLEFLIYFQGNSAPDKSGLPSDRFSAERTGGSVSTLTIQRTQQEDSAVYLCASSLGWAGEETQYFGPGTRLLVL.

This clonotype showed up many times. The chain links TRBV27 to TRBJ1-1; 7 positions match TRBD1. The CDR3 has 13 amino acids. CDR1 is MNHEY and CDR2 is SMNVEV in the germline V gene (reference sequence). V was clipped by 6 bases and J by 5 bases; unmatched bases: 6. This chain's CDR3 is CASRTGFGTEAFF. CDR3 DNA sequence: TGTGCCAGCAGGACAGGGTTTGGAACTGAAGCTTTCTTT.

This clonotype has only a few counts. This chain connects TRBV10-2 to TRBJ1-1; 7 bases match TRBD1. The CDR3 is 14 residues long. The germline V gene has CDR1 WSHSY and CDR2 SAAADI. The trim removed 2 bases at V and 1 base at J, leaving 1 base unmatched. Written as DNA, the CDR3 is TGCGCCAGCAGTGAGAGACAGGGGAACACTGAAGCTTTCTTT. As protein: CASSERQGNTEAFF.

This clonotype was counted a few times. V is TRBV21-1 and J is TRBJ2-3. TRBV21-1 is an annotated pseudogene. The CDR3 extends over 14 amino acids. This CDR3 is CASSKGVRTDTQYF. CDR3 nucleotides: TGTGCCAGCAGCAAAGGAGTGCGGACAGATACGCAGTATTTT.

This clonotype was detected ten times or more. The chain recombines TRBV5-1 with TRBJ2-1, with D perhaps given as TRBD1 or TRBD2 (6 bases each). The CDR3 sequence is 14 residues long. V was pared by 0 bases and J by 4 bases, with 8 bases between. Germline V gene lookup returns CDR1 SGHRS and CDR2 YFSETQ. The chain's CDR3 is CASSLVGGYNEQFF. DNA for the CDR3: TGCGCCAGCAGCTTGGTAGGGGGGTACAATGAGCAGTTCTTC.

This clonotype has just a few counts. This sequence joins TRBV7-9 and TRBJ2-2, with 7 bases lining up with TRBD1. Germline V lookup: CDR1 SEHNR, CDR2 FQNEAQ (reference sequence). The ends lost 1 base at V and 3 bases at J; junction bases unmatched: 2. The CDR3 runs to 15 residues. CDR3 in DNA: TGTGCCAGCAGCTTAGGCCAGGGGGACACCGGGGAGCTGTTTTTT. This gives the protein CASSLGQGDTGELFF.

V usage is TRBV7-8 and J usage is TRBJ2-3, with 8 positions matching TRBD1. Trimming removed 4 bases from V and 5 bases from J; junction bases left unmatched: 5. Per germline, CDR1 SGHVS and CDR2 FQNEAQ. The length of the CDR3 is 14 residues. The CDR3 DNA reads TGTGCCAGCAGCTCGGGACAGGTCGTAGATACGCAGTATTTT. Its protein is CASSSGQVVDTQYF.

This clonotype was seen a few times. The rearrangement joins TRBV7-9 to TRBJ1-2; D not certain. Trimming cost V 5 bases and J 5 bases, with 21 bases left between them. The germline V gene has CDR1 SEHNR and CDR2 FQNEAQ (reference sequence). This CDR3 region has 16 residues. In nucleotides, the CDR3 is TGTGCCAGCAGCCCCCCATGGGCTGCAGCGAGATATGGCTACACCTTC. It specifies CASSPPWAAARYGYTF. Full variable domain (missing parts from reference TRBV7-9 and TRBJ1-2): DTGVSQNPRHKITKRGQNVTFRCDPISEHNRLYWYRQTLGQGPEFLTYFQNEAQLEKSRLLSDRFSAERPKGSFSTLEIQRTEQGDSAMYLCASSPPWAAARYGYTFGSGTRLTVV.

This clonotype was observed at least ten times. The CDR3 spells CASSRDRGSNQPQHF. DNA for the CDR3: TGTGCCAGCAGTCGGGACAGGGGGTCGAATCAGCCCCAGCATTTT. The gene calls are TRBV28 and TRBJ1-5, with 11 bases lining up with TRBD1. With V trimmed by 5 bases and J by 4 bases, 4 bases remained unmatched. This CDR3 has 15 amino acids. Germline lookup yields CDR1 MDHEN and CDR2 SYDVKM.

Many counts were recorded for this clonotype. CDR3 DNA sequence: TGCAGTGCTAGAGATGTGAATGGGGACTCCTACGAGCAGTACTTC. It is translated as CSARDVNGDSYEQYF. The V call is TRBV20-1, the J call TRBJ2-7; D uncertain. Germline loops: CDR1 DFQATT, CDR2 SNEGSKA (reference sequence). The length of the CDR3 is 15 residues. Trimming cost V 0 bases and J 0 bases, with 12 bases left between them.

This clonotype came up a few times. The V and J genes are TRBV20-1 and TRBJ1-1; D not certain. The CDR3 has 14 amino acids. Between the trimmed V and J ends, which lost 5 bases and 0 bases, there was a span of 13 bases. Germline V gene lookup returns CDR1 DFQATT and CDR2 SNEGSKA (reference sequence). The CDR3 DNA is TGCAGTGCTCAGCCCACCTTTATGAACACTGAAGCTTTCTTT. It codes for CSAQPTFMNTEAFF.

This clonotype appeared many times. The V call is TRBV7-9, the J call TRBJ1-2; maybe TRBD1 (6 bases). The germline CDR1 and CDR2 sequences are SEHNR and FQNEAQ (reference sequence). Trimming left V 5 bases short and J 5 bases short, with 18 bases between. The CDR3 is 15 residues long. DNA for the CDR3: TGTGCCAGCAGCCCCCGGTCAGGGGCCCCTTATGGCTACACCTTC. Protein sequence: CASSPRSGAPYGYTF.

J is TRBJ2-5 and V is TRBV7-2, with a weak D call TRBD2 (5 bases). The V gene's germline CDR1 is SGHTA and CDR2 FQGNSA. Trimming stripped 5 bases from V and 5 bases from J, with 12 bases between. The CDR3 covers 13 residues. Written as DNA, the CDR3 is TGTGCCAGCAGCCCTGCGGGTTGGGAGACCCAGTACTTC. Its protein is CASSPAGWETQYF.

This clonotype was seen a handful of times. The rearrangement links TRBV28 to TRBJ2-2; D may be TRBD2 (5 bases). V was trimmed by 6 bases and J by 6 bases, leaving 14 bases between them. Germline V gives CDR1 MDHEN, CDR2 SYDVKM. The CDR3 is made up of 14 amino acids. The DNA of the CDR3 is TGTGCCAGCAGGAGGCTAGCTGGCGCCGGGGAGCTGTTTTTT. It yields the protein CASRRLAGAGELFF.

Concerning this clonotype: Just one base apart from a much larger clone, this may be a read error. This chain uses TRBV6-6 with TRBJ2-2; D is possibly TRBD1 (6 bases). This CDR3 has 15 amino acids. CDR1 is MNHNY, CDR2 SVGAGI, per germline (reference sequence). CDR3 sequence: CVSSPGTPTSGELFF. The CDR3 nucleotides are TGTGTCAGCAGCCCCGGGACACCAACGAGCGGGGAGCTGTTTTTT.